These 21 T cell receptor beta chains share one sample of origin, sequenced in a study of PD-1 blockade in mismatch repair-deficient tumors. Only in-frame clones appear in the TCRdb table, and some are missing; sequencing was by immunoSEQ multiplex PCR. This sample has some 85,000 clones; approximately 78% occur once, and the top ten carry 5% to 7%. The source was peripheral blood, collected 44 weeks after starting pembrolizumab. These receptors all stem from an adult with mismatch repair-deficient cancer.

J is TRBJ2-2 and V is TRBV6-1; no clear D gene. This CDR3 contains 15 residues. V lost 6 bases and J 3 bases, leaving 14 bases between the germline ends. CDR1 MNHNS and CDR2 SASEGT come from the germline V gene. The CDR3 loop is CASRGQAPDTGELFF. The CDR3 nucleotides read TGTGCCAGCAGAGGGCAGGCACCGGACACCGGGGAGCTGTTTTTT.

The chain combines TRBV9 with TRBJ2-7; possibly TRBD1 or TRBD2 for D (5 bases each). The CDR3 runs to 14 residues. The germline V gene encodes CDR1 SGDLS and CDR2 YYNGEE. V lost 4 bases to trimming and J lost 6 bases, with 17 bases between them. The CDR3 loop is CASSLVSGAGEQYF. CDR3 nucleotides: TGTGCCAGCAGCTTAGTTTCTGGGGCGGGCGAGCAGTACTTC.

This sequence joins TRBV5-1 and TRBJ2-7; D not resolved. Germline-derived CDR1 and CDR2 are SGHRS and YFSETQ. The CDR3 sequence is 13 residues long. The V and J ends lost 3 bases and 3 bases respectively, with 10 bases between them. Written as DNA, the CDR3 is TGCGCCAGCAGCTCGGAGCAGAACTACGAGCAGTACTTC. It codes for CASSSEQNYEQYF.

The gene calls are TRBV19 and TRBJ2-7; 7 positions match TRBD2. Germline V CDR1 and CDR2: LNHDA, SQIVND (reference sequence). With V trimmed by 4 bases and J by 4 bases, 13 bases remained unmatched. The CDR3 sequence is 16 residues long. The CDR3 sequence is CASSTSRGTTLYEQYF. CDR3 DNA: TGTGCCAGTAGTACCAGCCGTGGGACTACCTTATACGAGCAGTACTTC.

The V gene is TRBV18, the J gene TRBJ2-7; 7 nucleotides agree with TRBD1. The CDR3 runs to 17 residues. The V segment lost 3 bases and the J segment 5 bases; nucleotides outside the gene matches: 16. Germline CDR1 KGHSH, CDR2 LQKENI. In DNA form, the CDR3 reads TGTGCCAGCTCACCGGGACCCCGGACAGGATTAGACAACGAGCAGTACTTC. This translates into CASSPGPRTGLDNEQYF.

V is TRBV4-2 and J is TRBJ2-2; 11 bases are shared with TRBD2. The V gene's germline CDR1 is LGHNA and CDR2 YNFKEQ. The CDR3 loop spans 15 amino acids. V dropped 5 bases and J dropped 8; count of bases not matched to a gene: 7. CDR3 DNA sequence: TGTGCCAGCAGCTCACTAGCGGGAGCGGAGGGGGAGCTGTTTTTT. Its protein is CASSSLAGAEGELFF.

J is TRBJ1-1 and V is TRBV30; a weak D match, TRBD1 (5 bases). Deletions cut 0 bases from V and 0 bases from J, with 5 bases between. The CDR3 covers 13 residues. Germline assignment: CDR1 GTSNPN and CDR2 SVGIG (reference sequence). DNA of the CDR3: TGTGCCTGGAGTGTAGGGGTGAACACTGAAGCTTTCTTT. Protein product: CAWSVGVNTEAFF.

V usage is TRBV3-1 (or the pseudogene TRBV3-2) and J usage is TRBJ1-1; D gene uncertain. The V gene lost 5 bases and the J gene lost 10 bases, with 5 bases spanning the gap. The CDR3 length is 9 residues. Germline values: CDR1 LGHDT, CDR2 YNNKEL (reference sequence). For the CDR3, the DNA is TGTGCCAGCAGCGTCGGAGCTTTCTTT. It is translated as CASSVGAFF.

The chain links TRBV19 to TRBJ2-1; D is unresolved. V lost 4 bases, J lost 9 bases, and 13 bases lay in between. The CDR3 is made up of 13 amino acids. Germline V gene lookup returns CDR1 LNHDA and CDR2 SQIVND (reference sequence). Written as DNA, the CDR3 is TGTGCCAGTAGTAAACCCGAAATTCGTGAGCAGTTCTTC. Protein sequence: CASSKPEIREQFF.

The genes are TRBV30 and TRBJ2-3; D perhaps matches TRBD2 (6 bases). V lost 0 bases, J lost 1 base, and 14 bases lay in between. CDR1 is GTSNPN, CDR2 SVGIG, per germline (reference sequence). The length of the CDR3 is 16 residues. The CDR3 region has the DNA TGTGCCTGGAGTGTCGAAATCTCTAGCGGCACAGATACGCAGTATTTT. Its protein product is CAWSVEISSGTDTQYF.

The rearrangement links TRBV28 to TRBJ1-4; D uncertain. Germline V gene data show CDR1 as MDHEN and CDR2 as SYDVKM. V lost 5 bases, J lost 9 bases, and 13 bases lay in between. The CDR3 length is 13 residues. In DNA, the CDR3 is TGTGCCAGCAGTCCTTCCTTAGACCAAAAACTGTTTTTT. Protein: CASSPSLDQKLFF.

This rearrangement joins TRBV7-9 to TRBJ2-1; 7 bases agree with TRBD2. The CDR3 is made up of 14 amino acids. The V gene end was trimmed by 6 bases and the J gene end by 0 bases; junction bases not matched to a gene: 2. From germline, CDR1 is SEHNR and CDR2 FQNEAQ (reference sequence). The CDR3 is CASRRTSSYNEQFF. CDR3 in DNA: TGTGCCAGCAGAAGGACTAGCTCCTACAATGAGCAGTTCTTC.

The chain carries TRBV18 and TRBJ2-7; TRBD1 matches at 9 bases. The CDR3 contains 16 residues. The V segment lost 1 base and the J segment 4 bases; nucleotides outside the gene matches: 8. The germline V gene encodes CDR1 KGHSH and CDR2 LQKENI. CDR3 nucleotides: TGTGCCAGCTCACCACTATCCGGACAGGGGAATTACGAGCAGTACTTC. Residues: CASSPLSGQGNYEQYF.

The V and J genes are TRBV6-4 and TRBJ2-5, with 11 bases that match TRBD1. Per the germline V gene, CDR1 is MRHNA and CDR2 is SNTAGT. V trimming: 8 bases; J trimming: 3 bases; junction bases outside the gene matches: 14. The CDR3 length is 17 residues. CDR3 sequence (DNA): TGTGCCAGCCCCGGAGGGACAGGGGGGATGGAAAAAGAGACCCAGTACTTC. This translates into CASPGGTGGMEKETQYF.

This chain joins TRBV4-2 and TRBJ2-1; D remains unclear. V dropped 0 bases and J dropped 1 base, with 7 bases sitting between them. The CDR3 length is 15 residues. Germline V gene sequence: CDR1 LGHNA, CDR2 YNFKEQ. In nucleotides, the CDR3 is TGTGCCAGCAGCCAAGATGGGCGGTCCTACAATGAGCAGTTCTTC. Amino acid sequence: CASSQDGRSYNEQFF.

This clone was seen just once. V is TRBV7-3 and J is TRBJ2-5, with D possibly being TRBD2 (5 bases). V gave up 5 bases and J gave up 4 bases, with 11 bases separating them. This CDR3 is 13 amino acids long. Germline lookup yields CDR1 SGHTA and CDR2 FQGTGA. This CDR3 reads CASSLLEGETQYF. CDR3 DNA sequence: TGTGCCAGCAGCCTTCTTGAGGGAGAGACCCAGTACTTC.

The genes are TRBV2 and TRBJ1-1; 7 bases line up with TRBD1. This CDR3 region has 13 residues. With V trimmed by 10 bases and J by 0 bases, 5 bases remained unmatched. Germline CDR1 and CDR2: SNHLY and FYNNEI. The CDR3 here is CATTGQLNTEAFF. The CDR3 nucleotides read TGTGCCACTACGGGACAGCTGAACACTGAAGCTTTCTTT.

The V call is TRBV15, the J call TRBJ2-7; no firm D call. Germline CDR1 is LNHNV and CDR2 is YYDKDF (reference sequence). V lost 4 bases to trimming and J lost 0 bases, with 1 base between them. The CDR3 covers 11 residues. CDR3 bases: TGTGCCACCAGCACCTCCTACGAGCAGTACTTC. It yields the protein CATSTSYEQYF.

V usage is TRBV18 and J usage is TRBJ2-3, with 12 bases that match TRBD1. The junction had 6 bases not matched to a gene; V was cut back by 4 bases and J by 4 bases. Germline V gives CDR1 KGHSH, CDR2 LQKENI. This CDR3 comprises 16 residues. The DNA of the CDR3 is TGTGCCAGCTCACATTCCGGGACAGGGGGCCCAGATACGCAGTATTTT. Its protein product is CASSHSGTGGPDTQYF.

This clone has a single count. The chain joins TRBV6-5 to TRBJ1-1; D is unresolved. The germline V and J ends were trimmed by 4 bases and 0 bases, with 12 bases remaining between them. This CDR3 has 15 amino acids. Germline loops: CDR1 MNHEY, CDR2 SVGAGI. This CDR3 reads CASSSLVLMNTEAFF. The CDR3 DNA follows: TGTGCCAGCAGTTCTCTGGTACTTATGAACACTGAAGCTTTCTTT.

This clone appeared a single time. The chain recombines TRBV7-9 with TRBJ2-3, with D unresolved. With 3 bases removed from V and 2 bases from J, the gap between germline ends came to 3 bases. Germline V gene lookup returns CDR1 SEHNR and CDR2 FQNEAQ (reference sequence). CDR3 size: 12 residues. CDR3 nucleotides: TGTGCCAGCAGCTTCTACACAGATACGCAGTATTTT. It encodes CASSFYTDTQYF.